The 26 T cell receptor beta chains in this list originate from one sample, sequenced in a study of spatial heterogeneity in lung cancer. Documented time point: sample taken at primary tumor resection. TCRdb independently ran MiXCR on the 5' RACE reads; one entry per CDR3 protein. The sample holds approximately 52,000 distinct CDR3 sequences, roughly 5.2% seen once. Sequences were derived from PBMCs, sampled at surgery. These receptors all come from a male donor with early-stage non-small cell lung cancer.

This clonotype showed up many times. The rearrangement links TRBV9 to TRBJ1-5; maybe TRBD1 (6 bases). Trimming took 4 bases from V and 4 from J, leaving 9 bases between them. The CDR3 runs to 13 residues. CDR1 is SGDLS, CDR2 YYNGEE, per germline. The DNA of the CDR3 is TGTGCCAGCAGCCCAGGACAGAATCAGCCCCAGCATTTT. Amino acid sequence: CASSPGQNQPQHF. The variable domain in full, completed from reference TRBV9 and TRBJ1-5, reads DSGVTQTPKHLITATGQRVTLRCSPRSGDLSVYWYQQSLDQGLQFLIQYYNGEERAKGNILERFSAQQFPDLHSELNLSSLELGDSALYFCASSPGQNQPQHFGDGTRLSIL.

At least ten counts were recorded for this clonotype. This rearrangement joins TRBV7-8 to TRBJ2-1, with TRBD2 matching 11 bases. CDR1 is SGHVS, CDR2 FQNEAQ, per germline. The ends lost 1 base at V and 2 bases at J; junction bases unmatched: 10. This CDR3 spans 19 amino acids. DNA for the CDR3: TGTGCCAGCAGCTTAGAGCTAGCGGGAGGAGGACGCCCCTACAATGAGCAGTTCTTC. This translates into CASSLELAGGGRPYNEQFF.

This clonotype came up many times. This sequence joins TRBV7-2 and TRBJ2-3; D might be TRBD1 or TRBD2, each matching 5 bases. Between the trimmed V and J ends, which lost 5 bases and 2 bases, there was a span of 8 bases. Germline CDR1 is SGHTA and CDR2 is FQGNSA. This CDR3 comprises 13 residues. This CDR3 is CASSLGTTDTQYF. For the CDR3, the DNA is TGTGCCAGCAGCCTCGGGACCACAGATACGCAGTATTTT.

This clonotype was counted ten times or more. The CDR3 bases are TGTGCCAGCAGTTTAGGAGGGAGCTCCTACGAGCAGTACTTC. It specifies CASSLGGSSYEQYF. V usage is TRBV28 and J usage is TRBJ2-7; D possibly corresponds to TRBD2 (6 bases). V was trimmed by 2 bases and J by 0 bases, leaving 8 bases between them. This CDR3 is 14 amino acids long. Germline CDR1 is MDHEN and CDR2 is SYDVKM.

This clonotype was recorded at least ten times. J is TRBJ2-1 and V is TRBV18; 7 nucleotides line up with TRBD1. Trimming removed 3 bases from V and 7 bases from J; junction bases left unmatched: 6. CDR1 KGHSH and CDR2 LQKENI come from the germline V gene. The CDR3 covers 14 residues. The CDR3 spells CASSPLTGLNEQFF. The CDR3 nucleotides are TGTGCCAGCTCACCTCTGACAGGGCTGAATGAGCAGTTCTTC. Using reference TRBV18 and TRBJ2-1 for the parts outside the CDR3, the full variable domain is NAGVMQNPRHLVRRRGQEARLRCSPMKGHSHVYWYRQLPEEGLKFMVYLQKENIIDESGMPKERFSAEFPKEGPSILRIQQVVRGDSAAYFCASSPLTGLNEQFFGPGTRLTVL.

This clonotype was recorded many times. The chain is built from TRBV29-1 and TRBJ2-5; D may be TRBD1 (5 bases). The V and J ends lost 3 bases and 4 bases respectively, with 9 bases between them. This CDR3 spans 12 amino acids. Per the germline V gene, CDR1 is SQVTM and CDR2 is ANQGSEA. CDR3 sequence: CSVDRVGETQYF. The DNA of the CDR3 is TGCAGCGTTGACAGGGTCGGAGAGACCCAGTACTTC.

This clonotype was observed many times. This sequence joins TRBV5-1 and TRBJ1-1; D is unresolved. Trimming took 2 bases from V and 3 from J, leaving 11 bases between them. The CDR3 covers 14 residues. From germline, CDR1 is SGHRS and CDR2 YFSETQ. The CDR3 here is CASSFDGRDTEAFF. DNA for the CDR3: TGCGCCAGCAGCTTTGACGGACGGGACACTGAAGCTTTCTTT. The whole variable domain, filled in from reference TRBV5-1 and TRBJ1-1, reads KAGVTQTPRYLIKTRGQQVTLSCSPISGHRSVSWYQQTPGQGLQFLFEYFSETQRNKGNFPGRFSGRQFSNSRSEMNVSTLELGDSALYLCASSFDGRDTEAFFGQGTRLTVV.

This clonotype was seen at least ten times. The chain combines TRBV5-8 with TRBJ2-1, with 10 bases that match TRBD2. Germline V gene lookup returns CDR1 SGHTS and CDR2 YDEGEE. The CDR3 sequence is 14 residues long. Trimming cost V 4 bases and J 9 bases; bases outside gene matches: 7. Written as DNA, the CDR3 is TGTGCCAGCAGCGGGGGACTAGCGAGAGCTGAGCAGTTCTTC. This translates into CASSGGLARAEQFF.

The table lists this clonotype with many counts. This chain connects TRBV2 to TRBJ2-7; TRBD2 agrees at 9 bases. Germline CDR1 is SNHLY and CDR2 is FYNNEI. The junction had 6 bases not matched to a gene; V was cut back by 3 bases and J by 6 bases. The CDR3 is 14 residues long. The DNA for the CDR3 is TGTGCCAGCAGTGAGGCTAGCGGGGCCGTCGAGCAGTACTTC. It encodes CASSEASGAVEQYF.

The genes are TRBV7-2 and TRBJ2-7; 8 bases fit TRBD1. With V trimmed by 6 bases and J by 5 bases, 6 bases remained unmatched. The CDR3 totals 13 residues. From germline, CDR1 is SGHTA and CDR2 FQGNSA. CDR3 nucleotides: TGTGCCAGCAGTTTCCAGACAGGGGACGAGCAGTACTTC. It codes for CASSFQTGDEQYF.

Ten or more counts support this clonotype. The chain links TRBV5-1 to TRBJ2-1, with D possibly TRBD2 on 6 matching bases. This CDR3 is built from 16 residues. Germline V gives CDR1 SGHRS, CDR2 YFSETQ. V lost 3 bases and J lost 3, with 16 bases in between. CDR3 in DNA: TGCGCCAGCAGCTCCCTGACAGCGGGCGACTACAATGAGCAGTTCTTC. As protein: CASSSLTAGDYNEQFF.

This sequence joins TRBV29-1 and TRBJ2-7; 8 bases fit TRBD2. Germline CDR1 SQVTM, CDR2 ANQGSEA. The CDR3 length is 15 residues. V was pared by 1 base and J by 0 bases, with 5 bases of the junction left unmatched. The CDR3 sequence: CSVEAYSGDSYEQYF. For the CDR3, the DNA is TGCAGCGTTGAAGCCTATAGCGGGGACTCCTACGAGCAGTACTTC.

The table lists this clonotype with many counts. The chain couples TRBV6-2 or TRBV6-3 to TRBJ2-1; 7 bases align to TRBD2. Germline loops: CDR1 MNHEY, CDR2 SVGEGT. This CDR3 spans 17 amino acids. V shed 0 bases, J shed 10 bases, and the junction held 15 bases outside the gene matches. CDR3 bases: TGTGCCAGCAGTTACTCGAGGGCTAGCCAAAGGGAGGGCGAGCAGTTCTTC. Its translation is CASSYSRASQREGEQFF.

V usage is TRBV7-9 and J usage is TRBJ2-7, with D maybe TRBD2 (5 bases). The germline V and J ends were trimmed by 5 bases and 0 bases, with 14 bases remaining between them. CDR3 length: 15 residues. CDR1 and CDR2 (germline): SEHNR, FQNEAQ (reference sequence). CDR3 sequence reads: CASSPGGHTSYEQYF. Written as DNA, the CDR3 is TGTGCCAGCAGCCCAGGCGGGCATACCTCCTACGAGCAGTACTTC.

This clonotype was seen ten or more times. The rearrangement joins TRBV27 to TRBJ2-1; TRBD2 matches 14 bases. The J segment lost 6 bases and the V segment lost 4 bases, leaving 5 bases of the junction unmatched. Germline V gene lookup returns CDR1 MNHEY and CDR2 SMNVEV (reference sequence). The CDR3 is 16 amino acids. DNA for the CDR3: TGTGCCAGCAGTTCCCGACTAGCGGGAGGGGTCAATGAGCAGTTCTTC. Amino acids: CASSSRLAGGVNEQFF.

This clonotype has ten or more counts. The genes are TRBV7-2 and TRBJ2-1; D is possibly TRBD2 (5 bases). The CDR3 is 14 residues long. The germline V and J ends were trimmed by 5 bases and 6 bases, with 14 bases remaining between them. Germline assignment: CDR1 SGHTA and CDR2 FQGNSA. CDR3 nucleotide sequence: TGTGCCAGCAGCCCCCGAAGGGAGTCCAATGAGCAGTTCTTC. It translates to CASSPRRESNEQFF.

At least ten counts were recorded for this clonotype. The chain couples TRBV4-1 to TRBJ2-1; 8 nucleotides match TRBD2. The J segment lost 6 bases and the V segment lost 1 base, leaving 5 bases of the junction unmatched. The CDR3 runs to 15 residues. Germline assignment: CDR1 MGHRA and CDR2 YSYEKL. The CDR3 reads CASSQVGRVSNEQFF. DNA of the CDR3: TGCGCCAGCAGCCAAGTCGGGAGGGTCAGCAATGAGCAGTTCTTC.

This clonotype was recorded many times. The chain has TRBV20-1 and TRBJ2-7; TRBD2 matches at 9 bases. The J segment lost 0 bases and the V segment lost 5 bases, leaving 5 bases of the junction unmatched. CDR1 and CDR2 from the germline V gene are DFQATT and SNEGSKA (reference sequence). The CDR3 is made up of 14 amino acids. CDR3 protein: CSAVNSGSSYEQYF. The CDR3 DNA follows: TGCAGTGCTGTGAATAGCGGGAGCTCCTACGAGCAGTACTTC.

Many counts were recorded for this clonotype. The chain is built from TRBV14 and TRBJ2-1; no clear D. The V gene lost 6 bases and the J gene lost 5 bases, with 14 bases spanning the gap. The germline V gene encodes CDR1 SGHDN and CDR2 FVKESK. This CDR3 contains 14 residues. The CDR3 here is CASRSTSYHNEQFF. The CDR3 nucleotides are TGTGCCAGCAGAAGTACCAGCTACCACAATGAGCAGTTCTTC.

Comment on this clonotype: At one boundary the junction diverges from the germline segment, which might be a read error. The V call is TRBV7-7, the J call TRBJ2-3, with TRBD2 identical over 11 bases. CDR3 length: 15 amino acids. CDR1 is SSHAT, CDR2 FNYEAQ, per germline (reference sequence). The CDR3 sequence is CASSLSGRDTDTQYF. The CDR3 DNA reads TGTGCTAGCAGTCTTAGCGGGAGGGACACAGATACGCAGTATTTT.

This clonotype has ten or more counts. The chain joins TRBV29-1 to TRBJ2-3; 7 bases are shared with TRBD1. The V and J ends lost 0 bases and 0 bases, in that order; junction bases with no gene match: 12. CDR1 and CDR2 (germline): SQVTM, ANQGSEA. This CDR3 is 18 amino acids long. CDR3 amino acids: CSVEDLGQAGSSTDTQYF. In DNA form, the CDR3 reads TGCAGCGTTGAAGATCTAGGACAGGCGGGTTCTAGCACAGATACGCAGTATTTT.

This clonotype was seen a handful of times. The genes are TRBV28 and TRBJ1-4; the D is unclear. This CDR3 contains 15 residues. V shed 2 bases and J shed 8 bases, with 15 bases lying between them. CDR1 and CDR2 from the germline V gene are MDHEN and SYDVKM. CDR3 sequence (DNA): TGTGCCAGCAGTTTAAGCGGGCCAACTGGGGAAAAACTGTTTTTT. This codes for CASSLSGPTGEKLFF.

This clonotype was detected a few times. The chain combines TRBV6-6 with TRBJ2-2; D unresolved. CDR1 is MNHNY and CDR2 is SVGAGI in the germline V gene (reference sequence). This CDR3 has 15 amino acids. V was cut by 5 bases and J by 4 bases, with 14 bases left in between. CDR3 DNA: TGTGCCAGCAGTCAGTCCCCTCCGGGCACCGGGGAGCTGTTTTTT. Translating gives CASSQSPPGTGELFF.

This clonotype came up many times. This rearrangement joins TRBV19 to TRBJ1-5, with a weak D call TRBD1 (6 bases). Trimming cost V 7 bases and J 6 bases, with 19 bases left between them. This CDR3 spans 15 amino acids. Germline CDR1 and CDR2: LNHDA and SQIVND (reference sequence). CDR3 in DNA: TGTGCCAGTACCCATTCTGGGACAAAAGTTCAGCCCCAGCATTTT. This sequence encodes CASTHSGTKVQPQHF.

The chain recombines TRBV12-3 or TRBV12-4 with TRBJ1-1; no clear D gene. Trimming took 7 bases from V and 4 from J, leaving 13 bases between them. This CDR3 comprises 13 residues. The CDR3 DNA follows: TGTGCCAGCACCCCGCAAGGGATCACTGAAGCTTTCTTT. It translates to CASTPQGITEAFF.

This clonotype was seen many times. The chain recombines TRBV20-1 with TRBJ2-7, with 9 bases aligning to TRBD1. CDR1 and CDR2 (germline): DFQATT, SNEGSKA (reference sequence). Trimming cost V 3 bases and J 3 bases; bases outside gene matches: 3. The CDR3 length is 13 residues. The CDR3 nucleotides read TGCAGTGCTAGCTTGGGACAGGGCTACGAGCAGTACTTC. Residues: CSASLGQGYEQYF.